Listed here are 4 T cell receptor beta chains from one sample, sequenced in a study of somatic mutations in cytotoxic T cells in rheumatoid arthritis. Only in-frame clones appear in the TCRdb table, and some are missing; sequencing was by immunoSEQ multiplex PCR. The sample carries about 6,300 clones, around three quarters recorded once. The material was CD8+ T cells sorted from blood, obtained at a follow-up visit. Receptor source: a woman in her 70s with rheumatoid arthritis.

The chain uses TRBV9 and TRBJ2-2; no definite D call. Trimming stripped 2 bases from V and 1 base from J, with 6 bases between. This CDR3 spans 14 amino acids. The germline gives CDR1 SGDLS, CDR2 YYNGEE. CDR3 region: CASSVYVNTGELFF. The DNA of the CDR3 is TGTGCCAGCAGCGTGTATGTGAACACCGGGGAGCTGTTTTTT.

The chain is built from TRBV5-6 and TRBJ2-3; D is ambiguous. The V end lost 0 bases, the J end lost 0 bases, and 8 bases lay between the germline ends. The CDR3 contains 15 residues. Per the germline V gene, CDR1 is SGHDT and CDR2 is YYEEEE. The CDR3 reads CASSLDGGSTDTQYF. In DNA, the CDR3 is TGTGCCAGCAGCTTGGACGGCGGAAGCACAGATACGCAGTATTTT.

The chain is built from TRBV27 and TRBJ2-5; 9 bases align to TRBD2. This CDR3 has 14 amino acids. The trim removed 4 bases at V and 3 bases at J, leaving 3 bases unmatched. The V gene's germline CDR1 is MNHEY and CDR2 SMNVEV (reference sequence). CDR3 sequence (DNA): TGTGCCAGCAGTTCGGGACTAGCTAAAGAGACCCAGTACTTC. It yields the protein CASSSGLAKETQYF.

This clone has only a few counts. This chain uses TRBV9 with TRBJ1-1; D gene unclear. The CDR3 covers 15 residues. The V gene lost 3 bases and the J gene lost 0 bases, with 12 bases spanning the gap. In germline, CDR1 is SGDLS, CDR2 YYNGEE. The DNA of the CDR3 is TGTGCCAGCAGCGCCGGGTCCGAACTGAACACTGAAGCTTTCTTT. Protein: CASSAGSELNTEAFF.